This entry features one TCR beta chain sequence. Those who participated ranged in age from roughly 18 to 95 years and resided in about two dozen US areas. Participant reports of clinical history set cohort assignment. The sample is drawn from a study of blood T cell repertoires in COVID-19. As handled by the study authors: Amplified reference gene primers provided the basis for estimating nucleated cell counts. TCRdb keeps only in-frame clones here, not all; method: immunoSEQ multiplex PCR. V and J calls and clone size are as listed in that table; D and trimming were resolved from the DNA. The repertoire consists of about 64,000 clones, with roughly 91% occurring once and the leading ten covering roughly a tenth. This CDR3 comprises 14 residues. In germline, CDR1 is KGHDR, CDR2 SFDVKD. Trimming shortened V by 12 bases and J by 8 bases, and 19 bases separated the two germline ends.

The receptor was derived from a woman aged 40 to 50 who had recovered from COVID-19. Sequencing was done on a sample of PBMCs or T cells enriched from blood (not recorded which). The genes are TRBV24-1 and TRBJ1-6; D is possibly TRBD1 (6 bases). The CDR3 is CAPANHRVDSPLHF. Here the CDR3 DNA reads TGTGCCCCAGCCAATCACAGGGTTGATTCACCCCTCCACTTT.